This TCR beta chain was sequenced in a study of cytomegalovirus exposure and HLA in healthy donors. V shed 5 bases and J shed 0 bases, with 14 bases lying between them. This CDR3 spans 15 amino acids. Germline V lookup: CDR1 SGHTS, CDR2 YDEGEE. PCR primers comprised 60 Vbeta and 13 Jbeta primers. Assay used: immunoSEQ multiplex PCR; TCRdb lists only in-frame clones, some missing. Seen here are 84,000 or so clones, about 80% observed once, and the top ten hold 1.3% to 1.5%. Sequenced material: PBMCs. The source of this sequence is a male donor in good health and CMV-seronegative. The J gene is TRBJ1-2, the V gene TRBV5-8; weak D call: TRBD1 (6 bases). The CDR3 coding sequence is TGTGCCAGCAGGAGGAAATACAGGGCTAACTATGGCTACACCTTC. This codes for CASRRKYRANYGYTF. The variable domain in full, with the rest retrieved from reference TRBV5-8 and TRBJ1-2, is EAGVTQSPTHLIKTRGQQATLRCSPISGHTSVYWYQQALGLGLQFLLWYDEGEERNRGNFPPRFSGRQFPNYSSELNVNALELEDSALYLCASRRKYRANYGYTFGSGTRLTVV.